The 18 T cell receptor beta chains reported below all come from one sample, sequenced in a study of neoadjuvant anti-PD-1 for oral cavity cancer. The data were produced by immunoSEQ multiplex PCR, yet TCRdb's version contains in-frame clones alone and is incomplete. This repertoire shows around 13,000 clones, around 82% found once; its top ten account for 2.4%. As to time point: after neoadjuvant nivolumab, at surgical resection. The sequencing here drew on PBMCs, taken after nivolumab (anti-PD-1) treatment. Every receptor here comes from a person aged 35-79 years with oral cavity squamous cell carcinoma.

CDR3 coding DNA: TGCGCCAGCAGCTTTCAGGGGGGACACACTGAAGCTTTCTTT. The encoded protein is CASSFQGGHTEAFF. The rearrangement links TRBV5-1 to TRBJ1-1, with 7 bases lining up with TRBD1. The CDR3 is 14 amino acids. From germline, CDR1 is SGHRS and CDR2 YFSETQ. The V and J ends lost 2 bases and 3 bases, in that order; junction bases with no gene match: 4.

This clone was found once. The chain recombines TRBV30 with TRBJ1-3; D gene unclear. Germline V lookup: CDR1 GTSNPN, CDR2 SVGIG (reference sequence). CDR3 length equals 11 residues. The V and J ends lost 0 bases and 7 bases respectively, with 4 bases between them. CDR3 loop: CAWSVTNTIYF. As DNA, the CDR3 is TGTGCCTGGAGTGTCACGAACACCATATATTTT.

This rearrangement joins TRBV30 to TRBJ2-7, with 8 bases aligning to TRBD2. Unmatched junction bases numbered 6, after V lost 2 bases and J lost 6 bases. This CDR3 is 13 amino acids long. Germline values: CDR1 GTSNPN, CDR2 SVGIG (reference sequence). In DNA form, the CDR3 reads TGTGCCTGGAGTTCGCGGACTAGCTTCGAGCAGTACTTC. Protein: CAWSSRTSFEQYF.

The chain uses TRBV4-1 and TRBJ1-1; 9 positions match TRBD1. CDR3 length: 14 residues. Germline-derived CDR1 and CDR2 are MGHRA and YSYEKL. The V and J ends lost 1 base and 6 bases, in that order; junction bases with no gene match: 3. The CDR3 here is CASSQVGQGPEAFF. The CDR3 nucleotides read TGCGCCAGCAGCCAAGTGGGACAGGGACCTGAAGCTTTCTTT.

This clone was counted only a few times. The V gene is TRBV30, the J gene TRBJ2-7; a weak D match, TRBD2 (5 bases). Trimming cost V 0 bases and J 0 bases, with 21 bases left between them. CDR3 length: 18 residues. Germline V lookup: CDR1 GTSNPN, CDR2 SVGIG (reference sequence). The CDR3 sequence is CAWSVRPYLGLLSYEQYF. Here the CDR3 DNA reads TGTGCCTGGAGTGTTCGCCCCTATCTTGGACTTCTCTCCTACGAGCAGTACTTC.

V usage is TRBV18 and J usage is TRBJ2-7; D is undetermined. Per germline, CDR1 KGHSH and CDR2 LQKENI. V lost 4 bases and J lost 5, with 15 bases in between. The CDR3 spans 14 residues. CDR3 sequence: CASSRRAIVDEQYF. DNA of the CDR3: TGTGCCAGCTCACGACGTGCGATCGTCGACGAGCAGTACTTC.

The chain uses TRBV30 and TRBJ1-2; 11 bases fit TRBD1. Trimming took 5 bases from V and 8 from J; bases not matched to a gene: 7. The CDR3 extends over 13 amino acids. Germline values: CDR1 GTSNPN, CDR2 SVGIG (reference sequence). The CDR3 region has the DNA TGTGCCTGGGAAGGACAGGGGGCGGGAGGCTACACCTTC. This encodes CAWEGQGAGGYTF.

The gene calls are TRBV6-5 and TRBJ2-3, with 7 bases lining up with TRBD2. This CDR3 has 15 amino acids. The germline CDR1 and CDR2 sequences are MNHEY and SVGAGI. Trimming removed 6 bases from V and 0 bases from J; junction bases left unmatched: 6. CDR3 residues: CASSRAGVSTDTQYF. The CDR3, as DNA: TGTGCCAGCAGCAGGGCGGGAGTTAGCACAGATACGCAGTATTTT.

In this sample, this clone turned up once. The chain links TRBV19 to TRBJ2-5; D might be TRBD1 or TRBD2, each matching 5 bases. V shed 1 base and J shed 1 base, with 28 bases lying between them. Germline CDR1 LNHDA, CDR2 SQIVND (reference sequence). The CDR3 is made up of 21 amino acids. For the CDR3, the DNA is TGTGCCAGTAGTATAGTGGTGGGGGATCCCCCCCGGGACGCCGCCCAAGAGACCCAGTACTTC. Protein: CASSIVVGDPPRDAAQETQYF. Together with reference TRBV19 and TRBJ2-5, the CDR3 gives the full variable domain: DGGITQSPKYLFRKEGQNVTLSCEQNLNHDAMYWYRQDPGQGLRLIYYSQIVNDFQKGDIAEGYSVSREKKESFPLTVTSAQKNPTAFYLCASSIVVGDPPRDAAQETQYFGPGTRLLVL.

The rearrangement uses TRBV28 and TRBJ2-7, with TRBD1 matching over 7 bases. Germline assignment: CDR1 MDHEN and CDR2 SYDVKM. This CDR3 spans 13 amino acids. V was clipped by 6 bases and J by 2 bases; unmatched bases: 4. CDR3 amino acids: CASSPGQTYEQYF. The CDR3 region has the DNA TGTGCCAGCAGCCCGGGACAGACCTACGAGCAGTACTTC.

V and J are TRBV6-1 and TRBJ1-1; no clear D gene. Germline V CDR1 and CDR2: MNHNS, SASEGT. CDR3 length equals 15 residues. Trimming cost V 3 bases and J 2 bases, with 13 bases left between them. CDR3 loop: CASSEPSASNTEAFF. The CDR3 DNA reads as TGTGCCAGCAGTGAGCCCTCCGCCAGCAACACTGAAGCTTTCTTT.

This chain uses TRBV6-1 with TRBJ2-7, with no clear D. The CDR3 runs 14 residues. The V gene's germline CDR1 is MNHNS and CDR2 SASEGT. V was cut by 2 bases and J by 2 bases, with 10 bases left in between. CDR3 region: CASSESARTYEQYF. The CDR3 nucleotides are TGTGCCAGCAGTGAATCTGCCAGGACCTACGAGCAGTACTTC.

This chain joins TRBV19 and TRBJ2-7, with D possibly matching TRBD1 (5 bases). V was trimmed by 5 bases and J by 3 bases, leaving 14 bases between them. The germline gives CDR1 LNHDA, CDR2 SQIVND (reference sequence). The CDR3 length is 14 residues. The CDR3 is CASSPTLDSYEQYF. CDR3 DNA: TGTGCCAGTAGTCCCACCCTTGACAGCTACGAGCAGTACTTC.

The J gene is TRBJ1-1, the V gene TRBV28; weak D call: TRBD1 (6 bases). The V gene lost 8 bases and the J gene lost 4 bases, with 14 bases spanning the gap. The CDR3 has 13 amino acids. The V gene's germline CDR1 is MDHEN and CDR2 SYDVKM. The CDR3 reads CASLRGGGTEAFF. CDR3 DNA: TGTGCCAGCCTCCGAGGAGGGGGCACTGAAGCTTTCTTT.

The chain couples TRBV4-2 to TRBJ1-6; possible D gene TRBD1, 6 bases. V dropped 6 bases and J dropped 4 bases, with 16 bases sitting between them. Germline V gives CDR1 LGHNA, CDR2 YNFKEQ. The length of the CDR3 is 16 residues. The CDR3 sequence is CASRNRDRDYNSPLHF. The CDR3 nucleotides are TGTGCCAGCAGGAACAGGGATAGGGATTATAATTCACCCCTCCACTTT.

The CDR3, as DNA: TGTGCCAGTAGTATGGGACTCGATCCAACCTACGAGCAGTACTTC. It specifies CASSMGLDPTYEQYF. The rearrangement uses TRBV19 and TRBJ2-7; possible D gene TRBD2, 6 bases. V lost 3 bases and J lost 2, with 14 bases in between. The CDR3 runs 15 residues. The V gene's germline CDR1 is LNHDA and CDR2 SQIVND (reference sequence).

The gene calls are TRBV7-2 and TRBJ1-2; TRBD1 aligns across 8 bases. Germline-derived CDR1 and CDR2 are SGHTA and FQGNSA. The V gene end was trimmed by 1 base and the J gene end by 2 bases; junction bases not matched to a gene: 3. This CDR3 has 15 amino acids. In nucleotides, the CDR3 is TGTGCCAGCAGCTTAGAATCAGGGGGCAACTATGGCTACACCTTC. It specifies CASSLESGGNYGYTF. The whole variable domain, filled in from reference TRBV7-2 and TRBJ1-2, reads GAGVSQSPSNKVTEKGKDVELRCDPISGHTALYWYRQSLGQGLEFLIYFQGNSAPDKSGLPSDRFSAERTGGSVSTLTIQRTQQEDSAVYLCASSLESGGNYGYTFGSGTRLTVV.

J is TRBJ2-6 and V is TRBV11-3; 12 bases fit TRBD1. CDR3 length equals 17 residues. Germline V gives CDR1 SGHNT, CDR2 YENEEA. V gave up 6 bases and J gave up 2 bases; unmatched junction bases: 5. DNA of the CDR3: TGTGCCAGCAGTACGGGACAGGGGGCGCCTGGGGCCAACGTCCTGACTTTC. This gives the protein CASSTGQGAPGANVLTF.